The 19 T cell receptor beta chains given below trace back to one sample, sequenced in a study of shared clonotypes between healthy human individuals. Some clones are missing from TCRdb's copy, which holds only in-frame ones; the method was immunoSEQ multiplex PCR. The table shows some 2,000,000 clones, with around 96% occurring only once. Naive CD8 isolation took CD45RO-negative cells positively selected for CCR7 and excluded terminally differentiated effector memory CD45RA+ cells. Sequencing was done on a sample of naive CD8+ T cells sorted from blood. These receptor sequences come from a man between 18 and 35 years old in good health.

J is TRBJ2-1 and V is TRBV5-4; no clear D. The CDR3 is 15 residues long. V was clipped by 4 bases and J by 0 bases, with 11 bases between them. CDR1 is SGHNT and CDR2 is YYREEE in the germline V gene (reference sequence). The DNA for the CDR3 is TGTGCCAGCAGCCATGATCTGAGCTCCTACAATGAGCAGTTCTTC. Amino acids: CASSHDLSSYNEQFF.

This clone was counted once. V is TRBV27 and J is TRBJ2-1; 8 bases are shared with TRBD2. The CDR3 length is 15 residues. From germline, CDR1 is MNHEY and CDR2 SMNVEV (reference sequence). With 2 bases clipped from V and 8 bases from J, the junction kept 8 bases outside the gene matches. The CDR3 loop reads CASSLGSGSGYEQFF. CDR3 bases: TGTGCCAGCAGTTTAGGCAGCGGGAGTGGCTATGAGCAGTTCTTC.

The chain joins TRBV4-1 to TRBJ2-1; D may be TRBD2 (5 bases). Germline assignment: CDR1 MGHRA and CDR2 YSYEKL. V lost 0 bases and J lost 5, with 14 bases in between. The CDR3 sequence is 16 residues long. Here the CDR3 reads CASSQDHPGLDNEQFF. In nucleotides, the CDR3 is TGCGCCAGCAGCCAAGATCATCCGGGGTTGGACAATGAGCAGTTCTTC.

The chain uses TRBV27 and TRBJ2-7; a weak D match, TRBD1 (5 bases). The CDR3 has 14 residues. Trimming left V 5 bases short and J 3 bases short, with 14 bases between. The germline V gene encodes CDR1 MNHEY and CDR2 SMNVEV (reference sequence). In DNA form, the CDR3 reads TGTGCCAGCAGTCCGGTCCAGGGCGGCTACGAGCAGTACTTC. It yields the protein CASSPVQGGYEQYF.

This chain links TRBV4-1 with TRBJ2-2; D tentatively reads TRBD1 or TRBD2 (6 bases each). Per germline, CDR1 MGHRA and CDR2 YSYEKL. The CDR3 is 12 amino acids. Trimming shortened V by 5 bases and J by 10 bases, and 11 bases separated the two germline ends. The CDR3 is CASSFRGEELFF. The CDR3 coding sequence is TGCGCCAGCAGCTTTAGGGGGGAGGAGCTGTTTTTT.

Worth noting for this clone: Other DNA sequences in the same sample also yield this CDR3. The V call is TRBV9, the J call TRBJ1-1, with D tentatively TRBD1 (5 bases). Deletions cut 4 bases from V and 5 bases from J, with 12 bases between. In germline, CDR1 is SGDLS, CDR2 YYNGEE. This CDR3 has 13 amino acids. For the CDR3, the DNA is TGTGCCAGCAGCCTTGGGGGGTCAACTGAAGCTTTCTTT. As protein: CASSLGGSTEAFF.

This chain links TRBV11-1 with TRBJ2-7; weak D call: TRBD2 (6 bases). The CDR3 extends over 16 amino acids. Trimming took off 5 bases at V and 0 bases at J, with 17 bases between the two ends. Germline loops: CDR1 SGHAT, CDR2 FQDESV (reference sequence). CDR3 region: CASSHLTGTPSYEQYF. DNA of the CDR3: TGTGCCAGCAGCCACCTCACCGGGACTCCCTCCTACGAGCAGTACTTC.

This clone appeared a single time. This CDR3 is CASSLGPWDQPQHF. As DNA, the CDR3 is TGTGCCAGCAGCTTGGGACCGTGGGATCAGCCCCAGCATTTT. The chain links TRBV5-5 to TRBJ1-5, with D uncertain. The V end lost 0 bases, the J end lost 5 bases, and 9 bases lay between the germline ends. Looked up from germline, CDR1 is SGHKS and CDR2 is YYEKEE (reference sequence). The CDR3 covers 14 residues.

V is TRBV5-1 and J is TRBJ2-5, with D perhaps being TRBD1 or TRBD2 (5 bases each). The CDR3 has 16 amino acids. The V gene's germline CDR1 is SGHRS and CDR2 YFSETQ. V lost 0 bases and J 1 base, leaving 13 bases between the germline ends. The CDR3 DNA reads TGCGCCAGCAGCTTGGGGGACGACCAAATCCAAGAGACCCAGTACTTC. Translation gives CASSLGDDQIQETQYF. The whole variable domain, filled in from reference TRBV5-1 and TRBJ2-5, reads KAGVTQTPRYLIKTRGQQVTLSCSPISGHRSVSWYQQTPGQGLQFLFEYFSETQRNKGNFPGRFSGRQFSNSRSEMNVSTLELGDSALYLCASSLGDDQIQETQYFGPGTRLLVL.

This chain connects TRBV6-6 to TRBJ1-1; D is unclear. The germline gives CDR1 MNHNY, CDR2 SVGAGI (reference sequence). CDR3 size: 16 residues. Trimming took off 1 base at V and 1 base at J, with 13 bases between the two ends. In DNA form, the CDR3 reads TGTGCCAGCAGTTACTTCCCCAAGGAGACGAACACTGAAGCTTTCTTT. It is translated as CASSYFPKETNTEAFF.

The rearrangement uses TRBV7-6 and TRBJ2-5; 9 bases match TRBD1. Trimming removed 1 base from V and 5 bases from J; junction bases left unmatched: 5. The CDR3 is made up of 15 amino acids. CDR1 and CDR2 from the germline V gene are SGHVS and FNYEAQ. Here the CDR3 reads CASSLEGDRDETQYF. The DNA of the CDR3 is TGTGCCAGCAGCTTAGAAGGGGACAGGGACGAGACCCAGTACTTC.

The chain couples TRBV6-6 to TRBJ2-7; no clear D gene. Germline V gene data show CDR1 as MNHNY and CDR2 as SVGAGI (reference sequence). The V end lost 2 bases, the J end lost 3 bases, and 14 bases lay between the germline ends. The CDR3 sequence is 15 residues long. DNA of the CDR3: TGTGCCAGCAGTTACGACGGAACCGCCTACTACGAGCAGTACTTC. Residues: CASSYDGTAYYEQYF.

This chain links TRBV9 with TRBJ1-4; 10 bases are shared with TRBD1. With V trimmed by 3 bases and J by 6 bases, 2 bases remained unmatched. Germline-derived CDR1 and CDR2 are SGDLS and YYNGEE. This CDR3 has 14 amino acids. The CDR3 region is CASSDGQGDEKLFF. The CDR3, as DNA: TGTGCCAGCAGCGATGGACAGGGGGATGAAAAACTGTTTTTT.

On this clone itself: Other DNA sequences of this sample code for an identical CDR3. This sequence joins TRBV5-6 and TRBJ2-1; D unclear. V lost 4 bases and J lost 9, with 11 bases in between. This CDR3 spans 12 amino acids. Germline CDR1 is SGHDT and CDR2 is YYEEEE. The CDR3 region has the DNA TGTGCCAGCAGCACACTTCTAGGTGAGCAGTTCTTC. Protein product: CASSTLLGEQFF.

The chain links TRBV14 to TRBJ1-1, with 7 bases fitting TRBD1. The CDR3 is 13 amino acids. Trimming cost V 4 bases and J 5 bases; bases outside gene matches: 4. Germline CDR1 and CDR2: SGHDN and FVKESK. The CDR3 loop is CASSLQGRTEAFF. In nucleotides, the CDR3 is TGTGCCAGCAGCCTACAGGGGAGAACTGAAGCTTTCTTT.

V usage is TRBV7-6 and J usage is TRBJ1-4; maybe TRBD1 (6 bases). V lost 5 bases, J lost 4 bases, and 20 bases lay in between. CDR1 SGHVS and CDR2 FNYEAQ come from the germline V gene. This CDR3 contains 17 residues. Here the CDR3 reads CASSPGASYNSNEKLFF. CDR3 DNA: TGTGCCAGCAGCCCGGGGGCCTCGTATAATAGTAATGAAAAACTGTTTTTT.

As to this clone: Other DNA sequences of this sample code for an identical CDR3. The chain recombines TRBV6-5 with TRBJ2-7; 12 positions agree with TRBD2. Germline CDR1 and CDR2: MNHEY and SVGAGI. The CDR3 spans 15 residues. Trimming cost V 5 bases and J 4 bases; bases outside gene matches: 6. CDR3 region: CASSPGLAGIYEQYF. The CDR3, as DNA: TGTGCCAGCAGTCCCGGACTAGCGGGAATATACGAGCAGTACTTC.

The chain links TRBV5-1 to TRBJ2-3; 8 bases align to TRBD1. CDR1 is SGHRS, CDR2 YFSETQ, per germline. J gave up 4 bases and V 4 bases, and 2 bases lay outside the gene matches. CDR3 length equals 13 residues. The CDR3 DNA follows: TGCGCCAGCAGCCCGGACAGGGCAGATACGCAGTATTTT. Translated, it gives CASSPDRADTQYF.

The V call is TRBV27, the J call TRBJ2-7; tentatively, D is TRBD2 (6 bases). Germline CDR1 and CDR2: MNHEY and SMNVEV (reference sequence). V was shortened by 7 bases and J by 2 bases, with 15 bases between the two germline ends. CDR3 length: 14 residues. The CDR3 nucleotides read TGTGCCAGCACTTCAGGGACTTACCCCTACGAGCAGTACTTC. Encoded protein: CASTSGTYPYEQYF.